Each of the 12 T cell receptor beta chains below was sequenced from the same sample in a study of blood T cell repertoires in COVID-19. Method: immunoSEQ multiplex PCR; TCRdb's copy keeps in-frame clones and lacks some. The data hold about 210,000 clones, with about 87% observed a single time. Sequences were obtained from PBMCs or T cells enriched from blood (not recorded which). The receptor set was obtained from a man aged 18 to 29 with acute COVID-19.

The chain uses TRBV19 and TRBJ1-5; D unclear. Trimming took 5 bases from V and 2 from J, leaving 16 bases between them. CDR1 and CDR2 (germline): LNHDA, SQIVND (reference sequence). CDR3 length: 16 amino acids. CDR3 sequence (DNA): TGTGCCAGTAGTCCCTCCGCTTACGCGGGCAATCAGCCCCAGCATTTT. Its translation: CASSPSAYAGNQPQHF. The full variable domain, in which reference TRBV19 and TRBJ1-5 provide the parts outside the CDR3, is DGGITQSPKYLFRKEGQNVTLSCEQNLNHDAMYWYRQDPGQGLRLIYYSQIVNDFQKGDIAEGYSVSREKKESFPLTVTSAQKNPTAFYLCASSPSAYAGNQPQHFGDGTRLSIL.

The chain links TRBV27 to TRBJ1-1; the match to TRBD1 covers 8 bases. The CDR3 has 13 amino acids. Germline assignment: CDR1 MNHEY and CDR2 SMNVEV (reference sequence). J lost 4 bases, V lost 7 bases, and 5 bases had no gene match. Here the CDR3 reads CASNTGGSTEAFF. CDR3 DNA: TGTGCCAGCAATACAGGGGGTAGCACTGAAGCTTTCTTT.

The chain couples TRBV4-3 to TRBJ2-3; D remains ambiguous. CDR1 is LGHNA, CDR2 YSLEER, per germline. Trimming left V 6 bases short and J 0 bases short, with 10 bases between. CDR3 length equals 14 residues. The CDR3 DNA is TGCGCCAGCAGTCCAAGAGTGAGCACAGATACGCAGTATTTT. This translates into CASSPRVSTDTQYF.

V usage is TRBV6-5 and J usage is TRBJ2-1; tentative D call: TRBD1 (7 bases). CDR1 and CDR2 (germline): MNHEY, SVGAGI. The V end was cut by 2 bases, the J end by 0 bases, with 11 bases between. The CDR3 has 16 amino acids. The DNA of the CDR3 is TGTGCCAGCAGTTACGCAGGGGGGAGCTCCTACAATGAGCAGTTCTTC. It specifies CASSYAGGSSYNEQFF.

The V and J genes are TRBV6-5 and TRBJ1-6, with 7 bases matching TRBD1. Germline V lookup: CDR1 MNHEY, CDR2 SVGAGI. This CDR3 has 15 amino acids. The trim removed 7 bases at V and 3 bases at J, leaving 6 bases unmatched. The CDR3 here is CASNLGQLYNSPLHF. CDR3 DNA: TGTGCCAGCAACTTGGGACAGCTCTATAATTCACCCCTCCACTTT.

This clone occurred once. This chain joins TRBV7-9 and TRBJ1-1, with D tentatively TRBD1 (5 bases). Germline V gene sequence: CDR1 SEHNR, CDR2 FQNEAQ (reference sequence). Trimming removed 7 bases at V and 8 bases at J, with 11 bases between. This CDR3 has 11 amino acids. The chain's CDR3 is CASTDSYEAFF. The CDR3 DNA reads TGTGCCAGCACCGACAGCTACGAAGCTTTCTTT.

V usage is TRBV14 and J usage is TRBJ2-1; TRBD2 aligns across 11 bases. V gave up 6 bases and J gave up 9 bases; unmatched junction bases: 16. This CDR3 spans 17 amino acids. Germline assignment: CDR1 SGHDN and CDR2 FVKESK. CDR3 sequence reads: CASRPGLELAGVGEQFF. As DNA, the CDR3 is TGTGCCAGCAGACCGGGACTCGAACTAGCGGGAGTAGGTGAGCAGTTCTTC.

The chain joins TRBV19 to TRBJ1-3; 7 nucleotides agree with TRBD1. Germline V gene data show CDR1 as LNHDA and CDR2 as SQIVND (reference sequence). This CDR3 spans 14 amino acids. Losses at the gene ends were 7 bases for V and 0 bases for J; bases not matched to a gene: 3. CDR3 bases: TGTGCCAGTACTGGACAGGCCTCTGGAAACACCATATATTTT. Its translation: CASTGQASGNTIYF.

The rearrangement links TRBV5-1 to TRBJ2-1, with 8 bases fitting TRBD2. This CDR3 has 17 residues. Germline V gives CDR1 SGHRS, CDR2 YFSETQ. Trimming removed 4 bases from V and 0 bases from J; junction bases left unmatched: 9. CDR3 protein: CASSLNPSGFSYNEQFF. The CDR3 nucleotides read TGCGCCAGCAGCCTCAACCCTAGCGGGTTCTCCTACAATGAGCAGTTCTTC.

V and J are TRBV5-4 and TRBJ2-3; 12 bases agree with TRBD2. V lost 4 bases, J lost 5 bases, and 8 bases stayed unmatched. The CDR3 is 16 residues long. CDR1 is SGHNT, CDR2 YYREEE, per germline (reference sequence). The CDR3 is CASSKLAGGPVDTQYF. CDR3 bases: TGTGCCAGCAGCAAGCTAGCGGGAGGGCCGGTAGATACGCAGTATTTT.

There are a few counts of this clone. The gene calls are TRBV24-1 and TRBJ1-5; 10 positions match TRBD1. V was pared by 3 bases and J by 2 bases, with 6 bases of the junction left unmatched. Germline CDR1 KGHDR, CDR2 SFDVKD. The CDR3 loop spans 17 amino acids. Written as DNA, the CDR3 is TGTGCCACCAGTGATACCGGGACAGGGGAGGGCAATCAGCCCCAGCATTTT. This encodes CATSDTGTGEGNQPQHF.

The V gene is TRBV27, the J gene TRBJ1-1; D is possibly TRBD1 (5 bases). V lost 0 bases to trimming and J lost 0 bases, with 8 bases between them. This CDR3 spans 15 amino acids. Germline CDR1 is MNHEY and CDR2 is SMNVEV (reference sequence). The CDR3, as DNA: TGTGCCAGCAGTTTATCGCGGGGCCTGAACACTGAAGCTTTCTTT. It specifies CASSLSRGLNTEAFF.